This T cell receptor beta chain was recorded in a study of cytomegalovirus exposure and HLA in healthy donors. Trimming stripped 4 bases from V and 8 bases from J, with 15 bases between. Germline loops: CDR1 MNHEY, CDR2 SVGAGI. The CDR3 spans 14 residues. 13 Jbeta primers and 60 Vbeta primers were used for the PCR. This table comes from immunoSEQ multiplex PCR, and its TCRdb copy is limited to in-frame clones, with some not included. This sample carries 150,000 to 200,000 clones, around 82% of them seen once, and the ten largest clones take about 0.25%. This clone has just a few counts. The rearrangement uses TRBV6-5 and TRBJ2-1; no reliable D call. This clonotype was sampled from a boy younger than 18 in good health and CMV-seronegative. The sequencing sample was made of PBMCs. CDR3 sequence reads: CASSSGRYIDEQFF. CDR3 nucleotides: TGTGCCAGCAGTTCCGGCAGGTATATCGATGAGCAGTTCTTC.